This record looks at one T cell receptor (beta chain) sequence and its context. This entry comes from a study of long-term antiretroviral therapy in people with HIV. Every participant with HIV received treatment in the United States. Investigators performed immunoSEQ version v3.0 at survey level. Sequencing used immunoSEQ multiplex PCR; TCRdb keeps in-frame clones, though not all of them. The table lists around 18,000 clones, 91% of them singletons. The sequence was collected from a man aged 50-60 years with HIV. Sequenced here: unsorted PBMCs, sampled 3 years after starting antiretroviral therapy.

DNA for the CDR3: TGTGCCAGCAGTTACTCCTTTTTCCGGGGGGGATACGAGCAGTACTTC. Its translation is CASSYSFFRGGYEQYF. This rearrangement joins TRBV6-8 to TRBJ2-7; 8 bases fit TRBD2. Germline trimming cut 0 bases from V and 4 bases from J; bases unmatched to any gene: 8. There are 16 residues in the CDR3. CDR1 and CDR2 (germline): MNHGY, SAAAGT.